This T cell receptor beta chain was obtained from a study of shared T cell receptors in the human thymus (dated by TCRdb to the early 2020s). Concerning the study at large: The study examined how the human thymus generates shared, self-reactive T-cell receptor alpha chains.

Libraries came from the immunoSEQ multiplex PCR assay. Not all clones reach the TCRdb copy of this immuneACCESS table, which keeps in-frame sequences only. Checked studies attribute under half of the gap to unresolved V genes and leave the rest unexplained. This sample lists some 760,000 clones; 80% to 90% were detected once. The ten biggest clones cover roughly 0.01% of the sample. As to this clone: The antigen it binds to is not known. No base quality information exists; no much larger clone differs at one position.

Looking up the germline V gene yields CDR1 SGHDN and CDR2 FVKESK. The junction shows trimming of 6 bases on V and 6 bases on J, plus 8 bases between the germline ends. The CDR3 numbers 11 residues from cysteine through phenylalanine. The read is trimmed to its CDR3 DNA, 33 bases read in frame from base 1. This sample was shared with a second study, whose subject was human thymus T cells. The second investigation adds: In Finland, the donors were immunologically healthy infants who were having open corrective cardiac surgery for congenital heart defects. Thymus tissue was obtained as surgical resects removed during corrective cardiac surgery. Usage of V and J gene segments appeared to be biased in both the thymic and the peripheral blood repertoires. The related research found that thymic TCR repertoires overlapped highly between unrelated individuals. The study described the TCR alpha and beta repertoires in under ten infant thymus samples and four matching peripheral blood samples. Donor ages ranged from about 6 to 244 days, and the cohort comprised about six male and a couple of female infants. Thymocytes were released mechanically from tissue and stored at -70 °C as pellets of 10-30 million cells. A QIAsymphony instrument was used to extract genomic DNA from the frozen cell pellets. TCRB and TCRAD loci were amplified from a standardized quantity of quality-controlled genomic DNA using the immunoSEQ multiplex PCR assay. Amplicons spanned the V(D)J region at a length sufficient to cover the CDR3 and identify V and J genes. The commercial immunoSEQ service was used to sequence amplicons on an Illumina platform. Primer bias and sequencing errors were corrected as previously described, and TCRAD and TCRB were defined on the basis of the IMGT database. Repertoires were analysed with immunoSEQ Analyzer 3.0 and VDJTools, covering basic statistics, V/J segment usage, diversity estimates, rarefaction and pairwise overlap. Chao1, ChaoE, Efron-Thisted, Shannon and inverse Simpson indices were used to estimate diversity, which was also estimated on datasets down-sampled to the smallest sample. Repertoire overlap was assessed by strict matching of CDR3 nucleotide sequence, V gene and J gene, and clustering was done by Jaccard-based multidimensional scaling. Thymus samples yielded on average around 810,000 unique TCRB clonotypes, compared with 80,000 to 95,000 from blood samples.

The clonotype comes from a girl less than two years old with a congenital heart defect. Donor details come from another sample of the same person, matched by shared clones. This receptor chain uses TRBV14 and TRBJ1-1, and possibly TRBD1, on 6 matching bases. Material: thymocytes. CDR3 protein: CASRAGAEAFF. The bases are TGTGCCAGCAGAGCAGGGGCTGAAGCTTTCTTT.